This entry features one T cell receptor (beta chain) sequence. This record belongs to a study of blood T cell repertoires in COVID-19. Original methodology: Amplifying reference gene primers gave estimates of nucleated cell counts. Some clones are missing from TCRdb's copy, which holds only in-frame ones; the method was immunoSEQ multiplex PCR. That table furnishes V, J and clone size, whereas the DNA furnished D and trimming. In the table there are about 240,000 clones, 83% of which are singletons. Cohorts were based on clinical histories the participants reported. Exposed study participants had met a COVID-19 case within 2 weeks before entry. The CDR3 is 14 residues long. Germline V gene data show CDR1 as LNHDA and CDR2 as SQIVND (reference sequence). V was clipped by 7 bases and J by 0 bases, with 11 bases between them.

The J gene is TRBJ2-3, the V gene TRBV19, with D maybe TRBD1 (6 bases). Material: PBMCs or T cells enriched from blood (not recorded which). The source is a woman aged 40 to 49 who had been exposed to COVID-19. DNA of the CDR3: TGTGCCAGTACAGGGGTATCTAGCACAGATACGCAGTATTTT. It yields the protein CASTGVSSTDTQYF.